This TCR beta chain was captured by sequencing in a study of beta chain features in type 1 diabetes. Sequenced material consisted of expressed TCRB transcripts (all of the isolated RNA was reverse transcribed). Some clones are missing from TCRdb's copy, which holds only in-frame ones; the method was immunoSEQ multiplex PCR. The table includes 200,000 to 250,000 clones, 27% detected once. The V end was cut by 0 bases, the J end by 12 bases, with 15 bases between. The CDR3 has 14 amino acids. Germline-derived CDR1 and CDR2 are SGHNT and YENEEA. The chain uses TRBV11-3 and TRBJ2-1; D perhaps matches TRBD1 (6 bases). This clonotype was obtained from a man aged 30-40 years in good health. The sequencing sample was made of central memory CD4+ T cells from blood. The CDR3 here is CASSLDQTGKGQFF. As DNA, the CDR3 is TGTGCCAGCAGCTTAGATCAGACAGGCAAAGGGCAGTTCTTC.